The clone carrying this T cell receptor (beta chain) was picked up many times. MiXCR, run by TCRdb on the RT-PCR reads, gives a single entry per CDR3 protein. Of about 680,000 distinct CDR3 sequences detected, approximately 15% appear once; the ten largest clones hold roughly 3.6%. The TCR was taken from a female donor in good health, serving as a healthy control. Sequencing used memory CD4+ T cells from blood.

The CDR3 DNA sequence: TGCGCCAGCAGCTTGGTAGGGGGAGAAAACATTCAGTACTTC. Its protein product is CASSLVGGENIQYF. The genes are TRBV5-1 and TRBJ2-4; TRBD1 is a possible D gene (6 bases). Between the trimmed V and J ends, which lost 0 bases and 5 bases, there was a span of 9 bases. This CDR3 has 14 amino acids. Germline loops: CDR1 SGHRS, CDR2 YFSETQ.